The present T cell receptor (beta chain) was sequenced within a study of blood T cell repertoires in COVID-19. In the study overall: The United States, Italy and Spain supplied acute and convalescent COVID-19 samples. The cDNA or gDNA used as material had been derived from T cells, B-cell-depleted T cells, or PBMCs.

Original processing methods: Reference gene primer amplification in the assay estimated nucleated cell counts. Produced via immunoSEQ multiplex PCR; TCRdb's table is partial and in-frame only. The V and J calls and the clone size are those of that table, but D and trimming were determined from the DNA. The sample records approximately 68,000 clones, roughly 90% being singletons. Looked up from germline, CDR1 is SGHVS and CDR2 is FQNEAQ. V was shortened by 2 bases and J by 3 bases, with 11 bases between the two germline ends. The CDR3 sequence is 15 residues long. The clonotype comes from a man in his forties or fifties with active COVID-19. The V and J genes are TRBV7-8 and TRBJ2-1; D is possibly TRBD1 (6 bases). The sequenced material came from peripheral blood. The CDR3 is CASSLQQGLYNEQFF. In nucleotides, the CDR3 is TGTGCCAGCAGCTTACAACAGGGCCTCTACAATGAGCAGTTCTTC.